This T cell receptor (beta chain) was identified during a study of blood T cell repertoires in COVID-19. Study as a whole: Material from acute and convalescent COVID-19 was sourced from the United States, Italy and Spain.

Data came from immunoSEQ multiplex PCR; TCRdb stores just in-frame clones and leaves some out. This sample carries about 220,000 clones, approximately 83% of them seen once, and the ten largest clones take approximately 3.1%. The ends were cut back, 2 bases at V and 2 bases at J, with 14 bases in the middle. The CDR3 consists of 16 residues. Per the germline V gene, CDR1 is LGHDT and CDR2 is YNNKEL (reference sequence). The sequenced sample consisted of PBMCs or T cells enriched from blood (not recorded which). The TCR sequence derives from a woman aged 60-70 years who had recovered from COVID-19. The V call is TRBV3-1 (or the pseudogene TRBV3-2), the J call TRBJ2-3; a weak D match, TRBD2 (6 bases). CDR3 amino acids: CASSQIPGGTTDTQYF. Here the CDR3 DNA reads TGTGCCAGCAGCCAAATCCCCGGGGGAACCACAGATACGCAGTATTTT.